This entry is about one T cell receptor beta chain. Its target is not known. The data belong to a study of beta chain features in type 1 diabetes. Study information: Patients and healthy donors were similar in age, gender and cell yields. Cells sorted and examined across all samples totaled approximately 100,000,000.

CDR1 is SGHDN, CDR2 FVKESK, per germline. Trimming pared 1 base from V and 3 bases from J, leaving 12 bases between. The CDR3 sequence is 15 residues long. Whole-study findings and limits: A pattern of fewer insertions and more deletions at VDJ junctions was seen in type 1 diabetes patients. Among patients with Type 1 diabetes, TCRB CDR3s were moderately but significantly shorter in every one of the four CD4+ subsets.

The investigators reverse transcribed all of the isolated RNA, so they sequenced expressed TCRB transcripts. Produced via immunoSEQ multiplex PCR; TCRdb's table is partial and in-frame only. The sample has over 600,000 clones; around an eighth are singletons. The sequencing input was naive CD4+ T cells from blood. The TCR comes from a man aged 30 to 45 with type 1 diabetes. This chain joins TRBV14 and TRBJ2-5; TRBD2 is a possible D gene (6 bases). In nucleotides, the CDR3 is TGTGCCAGCAGCCAAGTCCCTAGCGTAGAAGAGACCCAGTACTTC. Amino acid sequence: CASSQVPSVEETQYF.